What follows is one T cell receptor beta chain and its context. Repertoires were generated with immunoSEQ multiplex PCR, while TCRdb's copy carries only in-frame clones and drops some. The sample has hundreds of thousands of clones, 70% to 90% seen once. The CDR3 runs 15 residues. Germline lookup yields CDR1 LGHNA and CDR2 YNFKEQ. J gave up 5 bases and V 1 base, and 4 bases lay outside the gene matches. The sample belongs to a study of blood T cell repertoires in COVID-19. Study-wide context: Italy, Spain and the United States were the sources of the convalescent and acute COVID-19 samples.

The sequenced sample consisted of peripheral blood. The origin of this receptor is a woman in her thirties with COVID-19, enrolled during active disease. The V and J genes are TRBV4-2 and TRBJ1-5; 8 bases align to TRBD1. This CDR3 reads CASSQGTGRHQPQHF. The CDR3 DNA is TGTGCCAGCAGCCAAGGGACAGGGAGACATCAGCCCCAGCATTTT.